This TCR beta chain was captured in a study of cytotoxic CD8 clonotypes in ibrutinib-treated CLL. Overall study: Timing of response sample collection was a median roughly twelve months after treatment start, with a range of 6 to 36.

Profiling relied on immunoSEQ multiplex PCR, and the TCRdb table lists in-frame clones only, not all of them. The sample shows 200,000 to 250,000 clones, 70% of them seen only once. As input for TCR beta libraries, around 2 micrograms of genomic DNA came from cryopreserved PBMCs. CDR3 length equals 13 residues. Germline V lookup: CDR1 MNHEY, CDR2 SMNVEV (reference sequence). The V and J ends lost 5 bases and 7 bases respectively, with 14 bases between them. The material was PBMCs, obtained after 12 months of ibrutinib treatment. This TCR came from a human donor with chronic lymphocytic leukemia. The rearrangement links TRBV27 to TRBJ1-2, with D unresolved. The CDR3 DNA reads TGTGCCAGCAGTCTGGCCGCTTATGGTGGCTACACCTTC. It specifies CASSLAAYGGYTF.